This T cell receptor (beta chain) came from a study of blood T cell repertoires in COVID-19. Study summary: T cells, B-cell-depleted T cells, or PBMCs provided the cDNA or gDNA that served as material.

This table comes from immunoSEQ multiplex PCR, and its TCRdb copy is limited to in-frame clones, with some not included. The table shows some 240,000 clones, with around 80% occurring only once. Germline loops: CDR1 SGDLS, CDR2 YYNGEE. The CDR3 sequence is 15 residues long. Trimming pared 2 bases from V and 5 bases from J, leaving 13 bases between. The receptor was isolated from a woman in her seventies with acute or convalescent COVID-19. Sequencing was done on a sample of peripheral blood. The chain joins TRBV9 to TRBJ2-2, with D perhaps matching TRBD2 (6 bases). This chain's CDR3 is CASSVGGIGTGELFF. The CDR3 region has the DNA TGTGCCAGCAGCGTCGGAGGGATCGGTACCGGGGAGCTGTTTTTT.